These 31 T cell receptor beta chains share one sample of origin, sequenced in a study of tumor-infiltrating lymphocytes in primary liver carcinoma. The investigators made TCR beta cDNA from roughly 0.45 ug total RNA, using a constant-region primer. Slightly modified ARM-PCR, run as three nested multiplex PCR rounds, produced the TCR beta libraries. The first two PCR rounds used TRBV1-TRBV30 forward primers with a C-beta reverse primer, 9 to 11 cycles each. TCRdb used MiXCR to reprocess the multiplex PCR reads, holding one entry per CDR3 protein. The data hold more than 50,000 distinct CDR3 sequences, with about three quarters observed a single time. DNA and RNA were both co-extracted from roughly 18-30 mg of bulk tissue that had not been sorted. Input material: liver tumor tissue from sampling region 2. The subset denotes: tumor region T2, inferior pole. These receptors came from a man aged 35 to 55 with primary liver carcinoma and hepatitis B virus infection.

This clonotype showed up many times. CDR3 DNA sequence: TGTGCCTGTAACCGGGAGACGTATGGCTACACCTTC. As protein: CACNRETYGYTF. The J gene is TRBJ1-2, the V gene TRBV30; D is unclear. V was pared by 6 bases and J by 5 bases, with 13 bases between. The CDR3 is made up of 12 amino acids. Germline lookup yields CDR1 GTSNPN and CDR2 SVGIG (reference sequence).

Concerning this clonotype itself: This likely comes from a read error, as the CDR3 has no conserved phenylalanine or tryptophan at its end. The DNA is left out, because the CDR3 cannot be placed on it with certainty; the CDR3 is given as TCRdb lists it. This chain joins TRBV29-1 and TRBJ1-1. The CDR3 extends over 13 residues, inclusive of both ends. Per the germline V gene, CDR1 is SQVTM and CDR2 is ANQGSEA. CDR3 amino acids: CSVGKGTNTEVFL.

Worth noting for this clonotype: A read error is possible here, since a much larger clone lies one base away. The rearrangement uses TRBV7-9 and TRBJ2-7; unclear D gene. The V gene's germline CDR1 is SEHNR and CDR2 FQNEAQ (reference sequence). Trimming removed 2 bases from V and 6 bases from J, with 8 bases in between. This CDR3 contains 12 residues. CDR3 amino acids: CASSLLHGEQYF. CDR3 bases: TGTGCCAGCAGCTTATTACACGGCGAGCAGTACTTC.

Notes on this clonotype: One end of the junction is discordant with germline, which a read error may explain. V is TRBV6-5 and J is TRBJ1-1, with no clear D. The CDR3 has 13 residues. The germline CDR1 and CDR2 sequences are MNHEY and SVGAGI. The CDR3 reads CATVGVVETEVFF. CDR3 in DNA: TGTGCCACCGTGGGAGTGGTTGAAACTGAAGTTTTCTTT.

The CDR3 region has the DNA TGTGCCAGCAGTCTTCGAGAGGTGTCCAAACAGCCCCAGCATTTT. Translation gives CASSLREVSKQPQHF. This chain uses TRBV6-2 or TRBV6-3 with TRBJ1-5; D unresolved. The CDR3 sequence is 15 residues long. The ends were cut back, 5 bases at V and 7 bases at J, with 18 bases in the middle. Germline V lookup: CDR1 MNHEY, CDR2 SVGEGT.

About this clonotype: One junction end disagrees with the germline gene, perhaps due to a read error. The rearrangement links TRBV7-9 to TRBJ2-3; 7 bases fit TRBD1. Germline-derived CDR1 and CDR2 are SEHNR and FQNEAQ (reference sequence). The CDR3 consists of 16 residues. In DNA, the CDR3 is TGTGTCAGCAGCACGTCCTGGGACAGAGACACAGATACGCAGTATTTT. Translation gives CVSSTSWDRDTDTQYF.

This clonotype came up a few times. The CDR3 end shows no conserved phenylalanine or tryptophan, and so a read error is likely. The J gene is TRBJ1-3, the V gene TRBV28; 8 nucleotides align to TRBD1. Germline-derived CDR1 and CDR2 are MDHEN and SYDVKM. The J segment lost 6 bases and the V segment lost 4 bases, leaving 14 bases of the junction unmatched. The CDR3 sequence is 17 residues long. CDR3: CASSSLTGEAPENTIYS. The CDR3 DNA follows: TGTGCCAGCAGTTCCCTGACAGGGGAGGCTCCGGAAAACACCATATATTCT.

For this clonotype: One base away lies a much larger clone, so this may be a sequencing read error. The chain carries TRBV28 and TRBJ2-7; no clear D gene. CDR1 and CDR2 (germline): MDHEN, SYDVKM. The CDR3 has 12 amino acids. The V end lost 6 bases, the J end lost 7 bases, and 13 bases lay between the germline ends. The CDR3 is CASSHRPQEQYF. The CDR3 DNA is TGTGCCAGCAGCCATAGACCCCAAGAGCAGTACTTC.

As concerns this clonotype: One end of the junction does not line up with germline, which may come from a read error. The CDR3 spells CVSSFFHAGEETQYF. In nucleotides, the CDR3 is TGTGTCAGCAGTTTTTTTCACGCGGGAGAAGAGACTCAGTACTTC. This sequence joins TRBV5-4 and TRBJ2-5; 7 bases are shared with TRBD2. The germline CDR1 and CDR2 sequences are SGHNT and YYREEE (reference sequence). CDR3 length equals 15 residues.

For this clonotype: An end of the junction differs from the germline gene, which may be a read error. The rearrangement uses TRBV29-1 and TRBJ2-7, with D possibly matching TRBD2 (6 bases). Germline V lookup: CDR1 SQVTM, CDR2 ANQGSEA. This CDR3 is built from 14 residues. CDR3 bases: TGCAGGGTTGGGGCTGCGGGGACGGTCTACGAGCAGTACTTC. Translation gives CRVGAAGTVYEQYF.

The chain recombines TRBV6-2 or TRBV6-3 with TRBJ2-7, with 8 bases identical to TRBD2. The CDR3 extends over 17 amino acids. V lost 6 bases and J lost 2; bases outside the gene matches: 15. Germline V gene data show CDR1 as MNHEY and CDR2 as SVGEGT. CDR3 region: CASRTSPWTSSPYEQYF. The CDR3 DNA reads as TGTGCCAGCAGAACTTCCCCATGGACTAGCAGTCCCTACGAGCAGTACTTC.

The V gene is TRBV11-2, the J gene TRBJ2-3, with D unclear. The CDR3 runs to 20 residues. Germline V CDR1 and CDR2: SGHAT, FQNNGV. Trimming stripped 6 bases from V and 0 bases from J, with 28 bases between. The CDR3 is CASRPDDPLQIVRSTDTQYF. In DNA, the CDR3 is TGTGCCAGCAGACCCGATGACCCCCTACAGATAGTGAGAAGCACAGATACGCAGTATTTT.

A note on this clonotype: One base away lies a much larger clone, so this may be a sequencing read error. This rearrangement joins TRBV24-1 to TRBJ2-1; 10 bases align to TRBD2. The CDR3 is made up of 16 amino acids. Unmatched junction bases numbered 9, after V lost 3 bases and J lost 8 bases. Germline-derived CDR1 and CDR2 are KGHDR and SFDVKD. The CDR3 sequence: CATSDISGRTVDEQFF. CDR3 bases: TGTGCCACCAGTGATATTAGCGGGAGGACCGTTGATGAGCAGTTCTTC.

Comment on this clonotype: One end of the junction does not line up with germline, which may come from a read error. V is TRBV12-3 or TRBV12-4 and J is TRBJ2-7; D is unresolved. The CDR3 covers 13 residues. The CDR3: CASTRREYYEQHF. The DNA of the CDR3 is TGTGCCAGTACCCGACGAGAATACTACGAGCAGCACTTC.

Of note for this clonotype: The DNA is omitted, as the CDR3 cannot be located on it reliably, and the CDR3 follows TCRdb's listing. The V and J genes are TRBV6-5 and TRBJ2-6; the table's D call of TRBD1 was not tested on the DNA. The CDR3 spans 18 amino acids, including both terminal residues. The V gene's germline CDR1 is MNHEY and CDR2 SVGAGI. CDR3 loop: CASILWTRMKVGANVLTF.

The chain carries TRBV12-3 or TRBV12-4 and TRBJ2-7; 7 bases match TRBD2. The trim removed 8 bases at V and 0 bases at J, leaving 4 bases unmatched. This CDR3 spans 13 amino acids. The CDR3 reads CASGLVGSYEQYF. The CDR3 DNA follows: TGTGCCAGCGGACTAGTAGGCTCCTACGAGCAGTACTTC.

Turning to this clonotype: Because the CDR3 is missing its conserved closing phenylalanine or tryptophan, this is likely a read error. The genes are TRBV29-1 and TRBJ1-5; D call uncertain. Germline V lookup: CDR1 SQVTM, CDR2 ANQGSEA. The CDR3 contains 12 residues. CDR3 nucleotides: TGCAGCGTTGGGGAAGGGAGTCAGCTCCAGCATTCT. It encodes CSVGEGSQLQHS.

The chain links TRBV9 to TRBJ2-5; D is possibly TRBD2 (5 bases). The V end was cut by 2 bases, the J end by 2 bases, with 10 bases between. Germline-derived CDR1 and CDR2 are SGDLS and YYNGEE. This CDR3 region has 14 residues. CDR3 nucleotides: TGTGCCAGCAGCGTCGGACTGGTACAAGAGACCCAGTACTTC. Translated, it gives CASSVGLVQETQYF. The variable domain in full, with the rest retrieved from reference TRBV9 and TRBJ2-5, is DSGVTQTPKHLITATGQRVTLRCSPRSGDLSVYWYQQSLDQGLQFLIQYYNGEERAKGNILERFSAQQFPDLHSELNLSSLELGDSALYFCASSVGLVQETQYFGPGTRLLVL.

As for this clonotype: A read error may account for a junction end that differs from germline. The V and J genes are TRBV6-1 and TRBJ2-3, with D perhaps TRBD1 (5 bases). CDR1 and CDR2 (germline): MNHNS, SASEGT. The CDR3 runs 12 residues. The CDR3 reads CACRVTTDTQYF. In DNA, the CDR3 is TGTGCCTGCAGGGTTACCACAGATACGCAATATTTT.

In the case of this clonotype: Sequence at one end of the junction differs from germline and may be a read error. The chain joins TRBV10-3 to TRBJ1-5, with D uncertain. The CDR3 is 12 residues long. Per germline, CDR1 ENHRY and CDR2 SYGVKD. The CDR3 here is CAISEGSQPQQF. CDR3 sequence (DNA): TGTGCCATCAGTGAAGGCAGTCAGCCCCAACAATTT.

This clonotype was recorded at least ten times. This chain joins TRBV28 and TRBJ2-3, with no clear D. Germline CDR1 reads MDHEN; CDR2 reads SYDVKM. V gave up 5 bases and J gave up 0 bases, with 6 bases separating them. The CDR3 runs to 13 residues. CDR3 sequence reads: CASSTTSTDTQYF. The CDR3 DNA is TGTGCCAGCAGTACAACTAGCACAGATACGCAGTATTTT.

CDR3 protein: CASKASAVPDTQYF. In DNA form, the CDR3 reads TGTGCCAGCAAGGCTAGCGCGGTGCCAGATACGCAGTATTTT. V is TRBV7-3 and J is TRBJ2-3; maybe TRBD2 (6 bases). Trimming pared 7 bases from V and 4 bases from J, leaving 15 bases between. The CDR3 loop spans 14 amino acids. Germline V CDR1 and CDR2: SGHTA, FQGTGA.

On this clonotype: A read error is possible here, since a much larger clone lies one base away. This CDR3 is CATSDSDMGTQYF. The CDR3 nucleotides are TGTGCCACCAGTGATTCCGACATGGGCACGCAGTATTTT. The chain employs TRBV24-1 and TRBJ2-3, with D unclear. CDR1 is KGHDR and CDR2 is SFDVKD in the germline V gene. The V and J ends lost 2 bases and 9 bases respectively, with 11 bases between them. This CDR3 contains 13 residues.

The chain links TRBV30 to TRBJ2-3; 7 nucleotides match TRBD2. V gave up 2 bases and J gave up 4 bases; unmatched junction bases: 24. The CDR3 sequence is 20 residues long. The germline gives CDR1 GTSNPN, CDR2 SVGIG (reference sequence). The CDR3 sequence: CAWSHHLGSGLPVSPDTQYF. For the CDR3, the DNA is TGTGCCTGGAGTCACCACCTGGGTAGCGGGTTGCCCGTTTCCCCAGATACGCAGTATTTT.

The chain couples TRBV12-3 or TRBV12-4 to TRBJ2-7, with no clear D. The V end was cut by 4 bases, the J end by 6 bases, with 10 bases between. The CDR3 sequence is 12 residues long. CDR3 DNA: TGTGCCAGCAGTTCCCCGCCGCGCGAGCAGTACTTC. Protein product: CASSSPPREQYF.

Details on this clonotype: A much larger clone is a single base away; this may be a read error. The CDR3 coding sequence is TGCGCCGGCAGCCGAGACTCCGTTGCCTACGAGCAGTACTTC. It yields the protein CAGSRDSVAYEQYF. This sequence joins TRBV5-1 and TRBJ2-7; no reliable D call. The CDR3 runs to 14 residues. Germline CDR1 SGHRS, CDR2 YFSETQ.

For this clonotype: A single base separates this from a much larger clone, so it may be a read error. V is TRBV5-1 and J is TRBJ1-2; D might be TRBD1 (5 bases). CDR3 length equals 13 residues. Germline lookup yields CDR1 SGHRS and CDR2 YFSETQ. The CDR3 spells CTSSIMGGDGYTF. The CDR3 DNA follows: TGCACCAGCAGCATCATGGGGGGAGATGGCTACACCTTC.

On this clonotype: A much larger clone differs from this one at a single base, so this may be a read error. The V and J genes are TRBV5-1 and TRBJ2-7; D unclear. Germline lookup yields CDR1 SGHRS and CDR2 YFSETQ. This CDR3 is built from 12 residues. V was cut by 5 bases and J by 8 bases, with 14 bases left in between. The CDR3 reads CASRFRSPQQYF. For the CDR3, the DNA is TGCGCCAGCAGATTTCGATCCCCCCAGCAGTACTTC.

The J gene is TRBJ1-3, the V gene TRBV7-6, with TRBD1 identical over 7 bases. CDR3 length equals 17 residues. V gave up 1 base and J gave up 2 bases; unmatched junction bases: 8. Germline V CDR1 and CDR2: SGHVS, FNYEAQ. The DNA of the CDR3 is TGTGCCAGCAGCTTAGTTGTGCCGGGACAGACTGGAAACACCATATATTTT. This encodes CASSLVVPGQTGNTIYF.

On this clonotype itself: Just one base apart from a much larger clone, this may be a read error. V and J are TRBV7-2 and TRBJ2-7; weak D call: TRBD2 (6 bases). The length of the CDR3 is 15 residues. Germline V gene data show CDR1 as SGHTA and CDR2 as FQGNSA. In nucleotides, the CDR3 is TGTGACAGCAGCTCCTTTAGCGGTTTTGCCTACGAGCAGTACTTC. Translating it yields CDSSSFSGFAYEQYF.

Many counts were recorded for this clonotype. V usage is TRBV10-3 and J usage is TRBJ1-3; 8 positions agree with TRBD1. The CDR3 covers 15 residues. Germline loops: CDR1 ENHRY, CDR2 SYGVKD. The ends lost 6 bases at V and 5 bases at J; junction bases unmatched: 9. CDR3 sequence: CAIREPGQGRNTIYF. CDR3 DNA: TGTGCCATCAGAGAACCAGGACAGGGACGAAACACCATATATTTT.